These 31 T cell receptor beta chains originate from one sample sequenced in a study of cytomegalovirus exposure and HLA in healthy donors. PCR used 60 Vbeta primers and 13 Jbeta primers. Profiled with immunoSEQ multiplex PCR; TCRdb holds only in-frame clones, not every one. The profile shows over 110,000 clones, 78% of them singletons. The sequenced sample consisted of PBMCs. The source is a woman aged 40-49 years in good health and CMV-seropositive.

The rearrangement joins TRBV19 to TRBJ2-1; possibly TRBD1 for D (7 bases). The CDR3 has 16 residues. Germline CDR1 reads LNHDA; CDR2 reads SQIVND (reference sequence). V was pared by 3 bases and J by 4 bases, with 16 bases between. CDR3 bases: TGTGCCAGTAGTATCCAGGGGGGCCTCATTTACAATGAGCAGTTCTTC. This translates into CASSIQGGLIYNEQFF.

The chain has TRBV5-1 and TRBJ2-5; 16 nucleotides match TRBD2. This CDR3 has 19 residues. V gave up 4 bases and J gave up 2 bases; unmatched junction bases: 11. Germline assignment: CDR1 SGHRS and CDR2 YFSETQ. The CDR3 loop reads CASSIAGLAGGPGQETQYF. CDR3 coding DNA: TGCGCCAGCAGCATCGCGGGACTAGCGGGAGGGCCGGGTCAAGAGACCCAGTACTTC.

This rearrangement joins TRBV5-1 to TRBJ2-5; 16 bases fit TRBD2. The CDR3 is made up of 19 amino acids. Losses at the gene ends were 3 bases for V and 2 bases for J; bases not matched to a gene: 10. The V gene's germline CDR1 is SGHRS and CDR2 YFSETQ. CDR3 sequence (DNA): TGCGCCAGCAGCTCCCTAGGGACTAGCGGGAGGGCCATACAAGAGACCCAGTACTTC. It is translated as CASSSLGTSGRAIQETQYF.

This clone occurred a few times. V gene TRBV13 combines with J gene TRBJ2-4; weak D call: TRBD1 (5 bases). Looked up from germline, CDR1 is PRHDT and CDR2 is FYEKMQ (reference sequence). Trimming removed 2 bases at V and 0 bases at J, with 11 bases between. The CDR3 spans 16 residues. DNA of the CDR3: TGTGCCAGCAGCTTACTGGGGCATATAGCCAAAAACATTCAGTACTTC. This codes for CASSLLGHIAKNIQYF.

This clone occurred a few times. V and J are TRBV5-5 and TRBJ2-7; D is ambiguous. Trimming removed 5 bases from V and 2 bases from J, with 11 bases in between. Germline CDR1 reads SGHKS; CDR2 reads YYEKEE (reference sequence). This CDR3 region has 13 residues. DNA of the CDR3: TGTGCCAGCAGTCTCTACTATCCCTACGAGCAGTACTTC. Translation: CASSLYYPYEQYF.

This chain's CDR3 is CASSEGQGITEAFF. The CDR3 bases are TGTGCCAGCTCAGAAGGACAGGGGATCACTGAAGCTTTCTTT. The chain uses TRBV18 and TRBJ1-1, with 9 bases that match TRBD1. Germline V CDR1 and CDR2: KGHSH, LQKENI. The CDR3 extends over 14 amino acids. V trimming: 5 bases; J trimming: 4 bases; junction bases outside the gene matches: 5.

This clone was recorded once. V gene TRBV10-3 combines with J gene TRBJ1-1, with D tentatively TRBD1 (5 bases). This CDR3 comprises 14 residues. V lost 0 bases to trimming and J lost 10 bases, with 15 bases between them. Germline V gene data show CDR1 as ENHRY and CDR2 as SYGVKD. As DNA, the CDR3 is TGTGCCATCAGTGAGTCGACAAGACAGACTTCAGCTTTCTTT. Translated, it gives CAISESTRQTSAFF.

The chain recombines TRBV6-4 with TRBJ2-2; D is unclear. Germline V gene data show CDR1 as MRHNA and CDR2 as SNTAGT. This CDR3 region has 14 residues. The V and J ends lost 0 bases and 3 bases respectively, with 5 bases between them. Written as DNA, the CDR3 is TGTGCCAGCAGTGACTCGCAGGACACCGGGGAGCTGTTTTTT. It translates to CASSDSQDTGELFF.

The genes are TRBV27 and TRBJ2-1, with no clear D. The V and J ends lost 4 bases and 4 bases respectively, with 14 bases between them. The germline V gene encodes CDR1 MNHEY and CDR2 SMNVEV (reference sequence). The CDR3 loop spans 15 amino acids. The CDR3 bases are TGTGCCAGCAGTTCCCTAATGGAGCCATACAATGAGCAGTTCTTC. Amino acids: CASSSLMEPYNEQFF.

This chain links TRBV18 with TRBJ2-2; a possible D gene is TRBD2 (5 bases). Looked up from germline, CDR1 is KGHSH and CDR2 is LQKENI. This CDR3 is built from 13 residues. Trimming cost V 5 bases and J 6 bases, with 10 bases left between them. The chain's CDR3 is CASSAFGAGELFF. For the CDR3, the DNA is TGTGCCAGCTCAGCCTTCGGGGCCGGGGAGCTGTTTTTT. Full variable domain (outside the CDR3, taken from reference TRBV18 and TRBJ2-2): NAGVMQNPRHLVRRRGQEARLRCSPMKGHSHVYWYRQLPEEGLKFMVYLQKENIIDESGMPKERFSAEFPKEGPSILRIQQVVRGDSAAYFCASSAFGAGELFFGEGSRLTVL.

V usage is TRBV6-5 and J usage is TRBJ1-2; a possible D gene is TRBD1 (5 bases). Germline CDR1 and CDR2: MNHEY and SVGAGI. V was shortened by 2 bases and J by 8 bases, with 12 bases between the two germline ends. This CDR3 has 13 residues. CDR3 bases: TGTGCCAGCAGTTACAATGGTGGGGGGGGCTACACCTTC. This encodes CASSYNGGGGYTF.

The chain couples TRBV7-8 to TRBJ1-2, with a weak D call TRBD1 (6 bases). With 5 bases removed from V and 8 bases from J, the gap between germline ends came to 18 bases. The CDR3 extends over 14 amino acids. The germline V gene encodes CDR1 SGHVS and CDR2 FQNEAQ. In DNA form, the CDR3 reads TGTGCCAGCAGCCAATTTACAGGGTTTGGCGGCTACACCTTC. Its translation: CASSQFTGFGGYTF.

The chain combines TRBV5-1 with TRBJ2-3, with no clear D. The CDR3 length is 14 residues. V lost 5 bases to trimming and J lost 3 bases, with 13 bases between them. Germline values: CDR1 SGHRS, CDR2 YFSETQ. CDR3 sequence reads: CASSLGVVTDTQYF. The CDR3 DNA follows: TGCGCCAGCAGTCTAGGAGTTGTAACAGATACGCAGTATTTT.

This chain links TRBV5-1 with TRBJ2-3; no firm D call. Per the germline V gene, CDR1 is SGHRS and CDR2 is YFSETQ. Trimming pared 2 bases from V and 1 base from J, leaving 11 bases between. The CDR3 is made up of 15 amino acids. CDR3 amino acids: CASSFNPRGTDTQYF. CDR3 coding DNA: TGCGCCAGCAGCTTTAACCCCCGCGGCACAGATACGCAGTATTTT.

The table lists this clone with a few counts. The chain recombines TRBV25-1 with TRBJ2-1; 9 bases are a match to TRBD1. The CDR3 length is 15 residues. CDR1 and CDR2 (germline): MGHDK, SYGVNS. Trimming at V came to 2 bases and at J to 7 bases, leaving 6 bases not matched to a gene. The DNA for the CDR3 is TGTGCCAGCAGTGAAGAAGGGACAGGGAGGAATGAGCAGTTCTTC. Translating it yields CASSEEGTGRNEQFF.

The chain uses TRBV5-1 and TRBJ2-5, with 7 bases lining up with TRBD2. V was clipped by 4 bases and J by 0 bases; unmatched bases: 12. Germline CDR1 and CDR2: SGHRS and YFSETQ. The CDR3 totals 17 residues. The CDR3 protein is CASSVSGRGSYQETQYF. The CDR3 region has the DNA TGCGCCAGCAGCGTCTCAGGGAGGGGCTCTTACCAAGAGACCCAGTACTTC.

The chain joins TRBV4-2 to TRBJ2-3; 15 bases fit TRBD2. There are 17 residues in the CDR3. V trimming: 3 bases; J trimming: 5 bases; junction bases outside the gene matches: 6. The germline V gene has CDR1 LGHNA and CDR2 YNFKEQ. The CDR3 nucleotides are TGTGCCAGCAGCCATCGGACTAGCGGGAGGGCCGAAGATACGCAGTATTTT. As protein: CASSHRTSGRAEDTQYF.

This rearrangement joins TRBV18 to TRBJ2-5; TRBD2 is a possible D gene (6 bases). With 1 base removed from V and 5 bases from J, the gap between germline ends came to 20 bases. Germline V CDR1 and CDR2: KGHSH, LQKENI. This CDR3 contains 17 residues. Written as DNA, the CDR3 is TGTGCCAGCTCACCACGTGGGGGGAGAGGCCTTCGGGAGACCCAGTACTTC. Protein product: CASSPRGGRGLRETQYF.

The chain uses TRBV15 and TRBJ2-3, with a tentative D call TRBD2 (6 bases). Germline-derived CDR1 and CDR2 are LNHNV and YYDKDF (reference sequence). Trimming cost V 3 bases and J 1 base, with 11 bases left between them. CDR3 length: 15 amino acids. The CDR3 DNA sequence: TGTGCCACCAGCAGGGAGGGGAAAGGCACAGATACGCAGTATTTT. Protein sequence: CATSREGKGTDTQYF.

The V and J genes are TRBV6-4 and TRBJ2-1; 10 nucleotides match TRBD2. CDR1 and CDR2 from the germline V gene are MRHNA and SNTAGT. This CDR3 region has 14 residues. V was clipped by 0 bases and J by 7 bases; unmatched bases: 0. This CDR3 is CASSDSTSGNEQFF. The DNA for the CDR3 is TGTGCCAGCAGTGACTCGACTAGCGGGAATGAGCAGTTCTTC.

Comments on this clone: The same CDR3 also results from other DNA sequences found in this sample. The V call is TRBV6-5, the J call TRBJ1-5; no clear D gene. CDR1 is MNHEY, CDR2 SVGAGI, per germline. Trimming removed 2 bases from V and 2 bases from J, with 7 bases in between. CDR3 size: 14 residues. CDR3 nucleotides: TGTGCCAGCAGTTACAGGGAGGGCAATCAGCCCCAGCATTTT. This codes for CASSYREGNQPQHF.

The V gene is TRBV19, the J gene TRBJ1-5; perhaps TRBD1 as D (5 bases). This CDR3 is built from 15 residues. CDR1 LNHDA and CDR2 SQIVND come from the germline V gene (reference sequence). Deletions cut 3 bases from V and 0 bases from J, with 9 bases between. The CDR3 sequence: CASSILGDSNQPQHF. CDR3 sequence (DNA): TGTGCCAGTAGTATCTTAGGGGATAGCAATCAGCCCCAGCATTTT.

The V and J genes are TRBV5-1 and TRBJ1-6; 7 positions agree with TRBD1. The CDR3 runs 15 residues. V lost 0 bases, J lost 7 bases, and 4 bases stayed unmatched. Per the germline V gene, CDR1 is SGHRS and CDR2 is YFSETQ. The CDR3 DNA follows: TGCGCCAGCAGCTTGGGACAGGGTTTGAATTCACCCCTCCACTTT. It yields the protein CASSLGQGLNSPLHF.

The rearrangement links TRBV6-4 to TRBJ2-7, with D hard to call. The CDR3 length is 14 residues. Germline CDR1 and CDR2: MRHNA and SNTAGT. Trimming removed 5 bases at V and 1 base at J, with 12 bases between. The CDR3 DNA follows: TGTGCCAGCAGTCCCGACTCCCTATCCTACGAGCAGTACTTC. This sequence encodes CASSPDSLSYEQYF.

The V gene is TRBV6-4, the J gene TRBJ2-1; the match to TRBD2 covers 15 bases. The CDR3 extends over 19 amino acids. J lost 0 bases, V lost 3 bases, and 6 bases had no gene match. CDR1 and CDR2 from the germline V gene are MRHNA and SNTAGT. CDR3 protein: CASSDIGLAGGSSYNEQFF. The CDR3 coding sequence is TGTGCCAGCAGTGATATTGGACTAGCGGGAGGGAGCTCCTACAATGAGCAGTTCTTC.

The chain uses TRBV19 and TRBJ2-6; 9 nucleotides match TRBD1. CDR3 size: 17 residues. CDR1 and CDR2 (germline): LNHDA, SQIVND (reference sequence). V lost 7 bases, J lost 1 base, and 8 bases stayed unmatched. The CDR3 region is CASNTGQGRSGANVLTF. The DNA for the CDR3 is TGTGCCAGTAACACGGGACAGGGAAGGTCTGGGGCCAACGTCCTGACTTTC.

J is TRBJ1-5 and V is TRBV7-8; a possible D gene is TRBD1 (6 bases). Germline CDR1 SGHVS, CDR2 FQNEAQ. V was trimmed by 5 bases and J by 1 base, leaving 12 bases between them. The CDR3 runs 15 residues. DNA for the CDR3: TGTGCCAGCAGCCCGGAACAGGGAAGCAATCAGCCCCAGCATTTT. It yields the protein CASSPEQGSNQPQHF.

This clone has a handful of counts. This chain joins TRBV18 and TRBJ2-2; 9 bases map to TRBD1. In germline, CDR1 is KGHSH, CDR2 LQKENI. The CDR3 covers 14 residues. The V and J ends lost 3 bases and 7 bases, in that order; junction bases with no gene match: 3. CDR3 region: CASSPGTGFGELFF. CDR3 nucleotide sequence: TGTGCCAGCTCACCGGGGACAGGGTTCGGGGAGCTGTTTTTT.

This chain uses TRBV2 with TRBJ1-5, with D possibly matching TRBD1 (5 bases). The CDR3 sequence is 14 residues long. Trimming removed 6 bases from V and 11 bases from J, with 20 bases in between. CDR1 is SNHLY and CDR2 is FYNNEI in the germline V gene. The CDR3 bases are TGTGCCAGCAGCGAGACAGCGAGCCTCCAGACCCAGCATTTT. This gives the protein CASSETASLQTQHF.

To note about this clone: A read error may produce the germline difference seen at one junction end. The rearrangement joins TRBV19 to TRBJ2-2, with D tentatively TRBD2 (5 bases). Germline lookup yields CDR1 LNHDA and CDR2 SQIVND (reference sequence). The CDR3 consists of 15 residues. CDR3 loop: CASSIDRANTGELLF. The CDR3 DNA is TGTGCCAGTAGTATAGATCGGGCAAACACCGGGGAGCTGCTTTTT.

The rearrangement links TRBV28 to TRBJ2-1; TRBD1 agrees at 8 bases. V dropped 2 bases and J dropped 6; count of bases not matched to a gene: 9. The length of the CDR3 is 16 residues. Germline V lookup: CDR1 MDHEN, CDR2 SYDVKM. The CDR3 sequence: CASSLLMDRVRNEQFF. The CDR3 DNA sequence: TGTGCCAGCAGTTTACTTATGGACAGGGTGCGCAATGAGCAGTTCTTC.